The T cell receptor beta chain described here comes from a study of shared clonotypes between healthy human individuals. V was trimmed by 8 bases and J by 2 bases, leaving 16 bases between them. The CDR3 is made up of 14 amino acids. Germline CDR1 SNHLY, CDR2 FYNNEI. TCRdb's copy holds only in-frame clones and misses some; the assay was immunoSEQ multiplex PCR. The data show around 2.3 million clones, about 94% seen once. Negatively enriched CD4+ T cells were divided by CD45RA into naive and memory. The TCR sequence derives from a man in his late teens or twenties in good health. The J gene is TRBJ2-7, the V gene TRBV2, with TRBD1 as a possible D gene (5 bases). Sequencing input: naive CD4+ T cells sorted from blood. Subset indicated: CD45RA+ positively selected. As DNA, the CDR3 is TGTGCCAGCTCCAACCAGGGCGAAACCTACGAGCAGTACTTC. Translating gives CASSNQGETYEQYF.